The clone carrying this TCR beta chain showed up many times. Its antigen is currently unknown. The sample comes from a study of glioma-infiltrating T cells. Study-level findings and limits: Non-neoplastic patients had below-expected tissue-blood divergence, while all gliomas exceeded expectation.

Using RNA template, CDR3s of TCR alpha and beta were amplified with iRepertoire arm-PCR. Input was roughly 85-400 ng of tissue mRNA or PBMC total RNA. TCRdb re-called the multiplex PCR reads with MiXCR, one entry per CDR3 protein. The table has tens of thousands of distinct CDR3 sequences, 35% to 50% seen once. The ends were cut back, 3 bases at V and 8 bases at J, with 13 bases in the middle. CDR3 size: 13 residues. CDR1 is LNHDA and CDR2 is SQIVND in the germline V gene (reference sequence). This TCR derives from a human donor with low-grade glioma or glioblastoma, undergoing nonglioma brain surgery, or in good health (not recorded which). Material for sequencing was glioma tissue, nonneoplastic brain tissue, or PBMCs (not recorded which). The chain recombines TRBV19 with TRBJ1-1, with D unresolved. As DNA, the CDR3 is TGTGCCAGTAGTATCCAAGGTCATCCAGAAGCTTTCTTT. It is translated as CASSIQGHPEAFF.